The 20 T cell receptor beta chains presented below share a single source sample, sequenced in a study of PD-1 blockade in classical Hodgkin lymphoma. Each patient relapsed following autologous stem cell transplantation, and prior brentuximab vedotin exposure differed. Libraries were prepared by immunoSEQ multiplex PCR; TCRdb keeps only in-frame clonotypes and omits some of them. The repertoire has some 17,000 clones, more than 60% of them found once; the top ten carry around 4.6%. Sequenced here: peripheral blood mononuclear cells (PBMCs), sampled at baseline. The source is a human donor with classical Hodgkin lymphoma.

This clone was picked up one time. The chain combines TRBV27 with TRBJ1-2; 8 nucleotides match TRBD1. This CDR3 has 13 amino acids. CDR1 MNHEY and CDR2 SMNVEV come from the germline V gene (reference sequence). The V segment lost 5 bases and the J segment 8 bases; nucleotides outside the gene matches: 7. The CDR3 loop is CASSRAGGKGYTF. The CDR3 bases are TGTGCCAGCAGTAGGGCAGGGGGCAAGGGCTACACCTTC.

This chain connects TRBV6-5 to TRBJ2-1, with D maybe TRBD2 (6 bases). Germline loops: CDR1 MNHEY, CDR2 SVGAGI. CDR3 length equals 16 residues. Trimming removed 1 base from V and 4 bases from J, with 14 bases in between. CDR3 protein: CASSYFSGGPYNEQFF. The CDR3 coding sequence is TGTGCCAGCAGTTACTTTAGCGGAGGACCGTACAATGAGCAGTTCTTC.

The V call is TRBV5-1, the J call TRBJ2-1, with 15 nucleotides matching TRBD2. V dropped 3 bases and J dropped 0; count of bases not matched to a gene: 7. This CDR3 has 19 residues. Germline V gene sequence: CDR1 SGHRS, CDR2 YFSETQ. CDR3: CASSSSGLAGGSSYNEQFF. The CDR3, as DNA: TGCGCCAGCAGCTCCTCCGGACTAGCGGGGGGGAGCTCCTACAATGAGCAGTTCTTC.

The rearrangement links TRBV29-1 to TRBJ1-1; 9 nucleotides match TRBD1. Trimming took 4 bases from V and 4 from J; bases not matched to a gene: 7. Germline loops: CDR1 SQVTM, CDR2 ANQGSEA. The CDR3 spans 14 residues. The CDR3 here is CSVGGQGRGTEAFF. The CDR3 DNA is TGCAGCGTTGGGGGACAGGGTCGGGGCACTGAAGCTTTCTTT.

The genes are TRBV7-9 and TRBJ2-3; 7 positions agree with TRBD2. The CDR3 consists of 13 residues. J was trimmed by 5 bases and V by 5 bases; bases with no gene match: 4. CDR1 SEHNR and CDR2 FQNEAQ come from the germline V gene (reference sequence). The chain's CDR3 is CASSPRGVDTQYF. Here the CDR3 DNA reads TGTGCCAGCAGCCCTCGGGGGGTAGATACGCAGTATTTT.

Details on this clone: The junction shows a germline mismatch at one end, possibly a read error. The chain has TRBV7-2 and TRBJ1-4, with D perhaps matching TRBD1 (5 bases). The germline gives CDR1 SGHTA, CDR2 FQGNSA. There are 15 residues in the CDR3. CDR3 sequence reads: CASSLEGRANEKLFF. In nucleotides, the CDR3 is TGTGCCAGCAGCTTGGAAGGCAGGGCTAACGAAAAACTGTTTTTT. The full variable domain, rest sourced from reference TRBV7-2 and TRBJ1-4, is GAGVSQSPSNKVTEKGKDVELRCDPISGHTALYWYRQSLGQGLEFLIYFQGNSAPDKSGLPSDRFSAERTGGSVSTLTIQRTQQEDSAVYLCASSLEGRANEKLFFGSGTQLSVL.

This rearrangement joins TRBV6-5 to TRBJ1-1; D gene unclear. V dropped 4 bases and J dropped 2 bases, with 11 bases sitting between them. CDR3 length: 14 residues. Looked up from germline, CDR1 is MNHEY and CDR2 is SVGAGI. The CDR3 protein is CASSSVDGNTEAFF. CDR3 in DNA: TGTGCCAGCAGTTCCGTGGACGGTAACACTGAAGCTTTCTTT.

The table lists this clone with a few counts. The V and J genes are TRBV11-2 and TRBJ2-3, with TRBD2 matching 9 bases. This CDR3 has 18 amino acids. The ends lost 6 bases at V and 0 bases at J; junction bases unmatched: 13. Germline V gene data show CDR1 as SGHAT and CDR2 as FQNNGV. The CDR3 DNA is TGTGCCAGCAGGAGGGGGGTGGCGGGAGGGCCAAGCACAGATACGCAGTATTTT. Protein: CASRRGVAGGPSTDTQYF.

This chain joins TRBV19 and TRBJ2-3; D is possibly TRBD1 or TRBD2 (6 bases each). Germline-derived CDR1 and CDR2 are LNHDA and SQIVND (reference sequence). This CDR3 has 14 residues. V lost 3 bases to trimming and J lost 1 base, with 8 bases between them. Written as DNA, the CDR3 is TGTGCCAGTAGTATGGGGGGCGGCACAGATACGCAGTATTTT. This translates into CASSMGGGTDTQYF. Full variable domain (remainder filled in from reference TRBV19 and TRBJ2-3): DGGITQSPKYLFRKEGQNVTLSCEQNLNHDAMYWYRQDPGQGLRLIYYSQIVNDFQKGDIAEGYSVSREKKESFPLTVTSAQKNPTAFYLCASSMGGGTDTQYFGPGTRLTVL.

This clone has just a few counts. The V call is TRBV10-3, the J call TRBJ1-3, with TRBD1 identical over 10 bases. Germline V gives CDR1 ENHRY, CDR2 SYGVKD. J gave up 1 base and V 8 bases, and 5 bases lay outside the gene matches. This CDR3 has 15 residues. The CDR3 protein is CAIGDRGRSGNTIYF. The CDR3 DNA reads as TGTGCCATCGGAGACAGGGGGCGATCTGGAAACACCATATATTTT.

This clone has just a few counts. This rearrangement joins TRBV5-1 to TRBJ1-2; possibly TRBD1 for D (5 bases). V was shortened by 4 bases and J by 4 bases, with 8 bases between the two germline ends. Germline V gene sequence: CDR1 SGHRS, CDR2 YFSETQ. CDR3 length equals 12 residues. The CDR3 coding sequence is TGCGCCAGCAGCCGGGACTTCTATGGCTACACCTTC. It translates to CASSRDFYGYTF.

V and J are TRBV28 and TRBJ1-1; D is uncertain. Germline CDR1 and CDR2: MDHEN and SYDVKM. The length of the CDR3 is 14 residues. V lost 2 bases, J lost 1 base, and 8 bases lay in between. CDR3 nucleotides: TGTGCCAGCAGTTTAATCCGGCAGAACACTGAAGCTTTCTTT. Its translation: CASSLIRQNTEAFF.

V and J are TRBV30 and TRBJ1-2; tentative D call: TRBD1 (5 bases). Germline assignment: CDR1 GTSNPN and CDR2 SVGIG (reference sequence). V dropped 7 bases and J dropped 0 bases, with 12 bases sitting between them. This CDR3 is 13 amino acids long. The CDR3 loop is CAFLETANYGYTF. The CDR3 nucleotides are TGTGCCTTTCTAGAGACAGCTAACTATGGCTACACCTTC. Based on the CDR3 plus reference TRBV30 and TRBJ1-2, the full variable domain is SQTIHQWPATLVQPVGSPLSLECTVEGTSNPNLYWYRQAAGRGLQLLFYSVGIGQISSEVPQNLSASRPQDRQFILSSKKLLLSDSGFYLCAFLETANYGYTFGSGTRLTVV.

This clone was detected once. Here the CDR3 reads CASSPGTSGLNEQFF. CDR3 coding DNA: TGCGCCAGCAGCCCCGGGACTAGCGGGTTGAATGAGCAGTTCTTC. The rearrangement joins TRBV10-1 to TRBJ2-1, with 12 bases fitting TRBD2. Germline CDR1 WNHNN, CDR2 SYGVQD (reference sequence). V gave up 6 bases and J gave up 7 bases; unmatched junction bases: 7. This CDR3 comprises 15 residues.

This chain connects TRBV7-9 to TRBJ2-3, with TRBD1 as a possible D gene (5 bases). Trimming stripped 1 base from V and 2 bases from J, with 7 bases between. CDR3 length: 14 amino acids. The germline V gene encodes CDR1 SEHNR and CDR2 FQNEAQ (reference sequence). CDR3 nucleotides: TGTGCCAGCAGCTTAGGGGGCACCACAGATACGCAGTATTTT. Its protein product is CASSLGGTTDTQYF.

The J gene is TRBJ1-5, the V gene TRBV2, with 7 bases identical to TRBD1. Germline V CDR1 and CDR2: SNHLY, FYNNEI. The CDR3 totals 17 residues. With V trimmed by 4 bases and J by 0 bases, 9 bases remained unmatched. CDR3 region: CASSVPSGGYSNQPQHF. In DNA form, the CDR3 reads TGTGCCAGCAGTGTTCCGTCAGGGGGTTATAGCAATCAGCCCCAGCATTTT.

The chain employs TRBV29-1 and TRBJ2-3, with 7 bases matching TRBD2. Germline trimming cut 6 bases from V and 0 bases from J; bases unmatched to any gene: 6. CDR1 and CDR2 (germline): SQVTM, ANQGSEA. The CDR3 extends over 14 amino acids. CDR3 in amino acids: CSVGGSLSTDTQYF. The CDR3 nucleotides read TGCAGCGTCGGCGGGAGCCTTAGCACAGATACGCAGTATTTT.

J is TRBJ2-1 and V is TRBV7-9, with 7 bases identical to TRBD1. J lost 0 bases, V lost 5 bases, and 7 bases had no gene match. The CDR3 is made up of 16 amino acids. From germline, CDR1 is SEHNR and CDR2 FQNEAQ (reference sequence). The CDR3 sequence: CASSPGQASSYNEQFF. CDR3 nucleotides: TGTGCCAGCAGCCCCGGACAGGCGAGCTCCTACAATGAGCAGTTCTTC.

The chain employs TRBV19 and TRBJ1-4; unclear D gene. The V gene's germline CDR1 is LNHDA and CDR2 SQIVND (reference sequence). The CDR3 is 11 residues long. Trimming pared 4 bases from V and 14 bases from J, leaving 11 bases between. For the CDR3, the DNA is TGTGCCAGTAGTACCCACGGGAATCTGTTTTTT. It codes for CASSTHGNLFF.

The V and J genes are TRBV19 and TRBJ1-2; D uncertain. Germline V gene data show CDR1 as LNHDA and CDR2 as SQIVND (reference sequence). The CDR3 spans 13 residues. Deletions cut 6 bases from V and 8 bases from J, with 16 bases between. DNA of the CDR3: TGTGCCAGTAGCGTTAGGGCCCGAGGAGGCTACACCTTC. It is translated as CASSVRARGGYTF.